Listed below are T cell receptor beta chains from one sample, sequenced in a study of blood T cell repertoires in COVID-19. Generated by immunoSEQ multiplex PCR, the TCRdb table keeps only in-frame clones and is missing some. This table holds over 95,000 clones, roughly 80% found once. The specimen was peripheral blood. All receptors derive from a woman between 55 and 75 years old with acute or convalescent COVID-19. Each CDR3 is given with its conserved first and last residue. D genes are given only for firm matches. The size of a clone is reported for some rows only, either as once, few or many, or as a class for expanded clones.

>TRBV19|NA|TRBD1|TRBJ1-2
CASSSGTGSGYTF
TGTGCCAGTAGCTCCGGGACAGGGAGTGGCTACACCTTC
>TRBV6-1|NA|NA|TRBJ2-7
CASSEGPYTGEQYF
TGTGCCAGCAGTGAAGGGCCATACACAGGGGAGCAGTACTTC
>TRBV11-2|NA|NA|TRBJ2-7
CASSGHYEQYF
TGTGCCAGCAGCGGCCACTACGAGCAGTACTTC
>TRBV2|NA|TRBD1|TRBJ1-4
CASSEAGTGNEKLFF
TGTGCCAGCAGTGAAGCCGGGACAGGGAATGAAAAACTGTTTTTT
>TRBV6-6|NA|TRBD1|TRBJ1-1
CASRPGDRLNTEAFF
TGTGCCAGCAGACCCGGGGACAGATTGAACACTGAAGCTTTCTTT
>TRBV6-5|NA|TRBD1|TRBJ1-1
CASRETGRTEAFF
TGTGCCAGCAGGGAGACAGGGAGGACTGAAGCTTTCTTT
>TRBV10-1|once|TRBD2|TRBJ2-1
CATPEVAGGPPPYNEQFF
TGCGCCACCCCCGAGGTAGCGGGGGGGCCCCCACCCTACAATGAGCAGTTCTTC
>TRBV19|NA|TRBD2|TRBJ2-2
CASNHERGGLPGELFF
TGTGCCAGTAATCATGAGCGGGGGGGCCTCCCCGGGGAGCTGTTTTTT
>TRBV12-3/TRBV12-4|NA|TRBD1|TRBJ1-2
CASRSDRVGYTF
TGTGCCAGCAGGTCCGACAGGGTTGGCTACACCTTC
>TRBV2|NA|TRBD2|TRBJ2-6
CASGGRVGANVLTF
TGTGCCAGTGGGGGGAGGGTAGGAGCCAACGTCCTGACTTTC
>TRBV7-2|few|TRBD1|TRBJ1-2
CASSLGQGNYGYTF
TGTGCCAGCAGCTTAGGACAGGGTAACTATGGCTACACCTTC
>TRBV7-2|NA|NA|TRBJ1-1
CASSGQGTNTEAFF
TGTGCCAGCAGCGGTCAGGGTACTAACACTGAAGCTTTCTTT
>TRBV18|NA|NA|TRBJ1-2
CASSRAGQTDGYTF
TGTGCCAGCTCACGGGCTGGGCAGACCGATGGCTACACCTTC
>TRBV13|NA|NA|TRBJ2-2
CASSLEGPPLRHTGELFF
TGTGCCAGCAGCTTAGAGGGGCCCCCGTTGCGTCACACCGGGGAGCTGTTTTTT
>TRBV7-8|NA|TRBD1|TRBJ1-5
CASSPGQAISQHF
TGTGCCAGCAGCCCTGGACAGGCGATATCCCAGCATTTT
>TRBV18|NA|NA|TRBJ2-3
CASSPLTTDTQYF
TGTGCCAGCTCACCACTTACTACAGATACGCAGTATTTT
>TRBV7-3|many|NA|TRBJ2-3
CASSLGGIDTQYF
TGTGCCAGCAGCTTAGGAGGGATCGATACGCAGTATTTT
>TRBV6-2/TRBV6-3|NA|TRBD1|TRBJ1-2
CASSYGQGGGYTF
TGTGCCAGCAGTTACGGACAGGGCGGAGGCTACACCTTC
>TRBV2|NA|TRBD2|TRBJ2-5
CAGRTSRETQYF
TGTGCCGGACGGACTAGCCGCGAGACCCAGTACTTC
>TRBV5-1|NA|TRBD1|TRBJ1-1
CASKIRQGRTEAFF
TGCGCCAGCAAAATAAGACAGGGACGGACTGAAGCTTTCTTT
>TRBV21-1|NA|NA|TRBJ1-5
CAAGFPQPQHF
TGTGCCGCAGGGTTCCCTCAGCCCCAGCATTTT
>TRBV7-9|NA|NA|TRBJ1-1
CASSLGAGPGRLAFF
TGTGCCAGCAGCTTAGGTGCGGGGCCGGGAAGGTTGGCTTTCTTT
>TRBV3-1/TRBV3-2|NA|TRBD1|TRBJ1-6
CASSQEQGNSPLHF
TGTGCCAGCAGCCAAGAACAGGGGAATTCACCCCTCCACTTT
>TRBV21-1|NA|NA|TRBJ1-1
CASRKWVGRGFTEAFF
TGTGCCAGCAGGAAATGGGTGGGCAGGGGATTTACTGAAGCTTTCTTT
>TRBV5-4|once|TRBD1|TRBJ2-7
CASSSVHLTGVEQYF
TGTGCCAGCAGCTCTGTCCACCTAACAGGGGTCGAGCAGTACTTC
>TRBV29-1|NA|TRBD2|TRBJ2-3
CSVFSGGTTDTQYF
TGCAGCGTTTTTAGCGGGGGCACCACAGATACGCAGTATTTT
>TRBV7-2|NA|NA|TRBJ1-6
CASSLDNNSPLHF
TGTGCCAGCAGCTTAGACAATAATTCACCCCTCCACTTT
>TRBV5-1|NA|TRBD2|TRBJ2-1
CASSILAGHSNEQFF
TGCGCCAGCAGCATACTAGCGGGGCATTCGAATGAGCAGTTCTTC
>TRBV20-1|NA|NA|TRBJ1-1
CSASPDINTEAFF
TGCAGTGCTAGTCCGGACATCAACACTGAAGCTTTCTTT
>TRBV7-9|NA|NA|TRBJ1-1
CASPLNTEAFF
TGTGCCTCCCCTTTGAACACTGAAGCTTTCTTT
>TRBV6-5|NA|TRBD1|TRBJ1-6
CASSQGWNSPLHF
TGTGCCAGCTCACAGGGGTGGAATTCACCCCTCCACTTT
>TRBV29-1|NA|TRBD1|TRBJ2-7
CSVTGQGGGEQYF
TGCAGCGTAACGGGACAGGGAGGCGGCGAGCAGTACTTC
>TRBV12-3/TRBV12-4|NA|NA|TRBJ2-7
CASSLAPYEQYF
TGTGCCAGCAGTTTAGCCCCTTACGAGCAGTACTTC
>TRBV14|NA|TRBD1|TRBJ1-5
CASSPTGQGAGNQPQHF
TGTGCCAGCAGCCCCACAGGCCAGGGGGCGGGCAATCAGCCCCAGCATTTT
>TRBV27|NA|NA|TRBJ1-2
CASSLRLAGQGGYTF
TGTGCCAGCAGTTTAAGATTGGCAGGGCAAGGCGGCTACACCTTC
>TRBV18|NA|NA|TRBJ2-7
CASSPGGHNEQYF
TGTGCCAGCTCACCGGGGGGGCACAACGAGCAGTACTTC
>TRBV5-1|NA|TRBD1|TRBJ2-7
CASRRGQGGHEQYF
TGCGCCAGCAGGAGGGGACAGGGTGGACACGAGCAGTACTTC
>TRBV4-3|NA|NA|TRBJ2-2
CASSQDRGADTGELFF
TGCGCCAGCAGCCAAGATCGGGGGGCGGACACCGGGGAGCTGTTTTTT
>TRBV30|NA|TRBD1|TRBJ1-6
CAWSRYGTGESPLHF
TGTGCCTGGAGTAGATACGGGACAGGGGAATCACCCCTCCACTTT
>TRBV5-5|NA|NA|TRBJ1-6
CASSLAGQGQYSPLHF
TGTGCCAGCAGCTTGGCTGGGCAGGGTCAGTATTCACCCCTCCACTTT
>TRBV10-3|NA|TRBD1|TRBJ1-2
CATKDRGYGYTF
TGTGCCACCAAGGACAGGGGCTATGGCTACACCTTC
>TRBV6-5|NA|NA|TRBJ2-7
CASGRGHEQYF
TGTGCCAGCGGCAGGGGCCACGAGCAGTACTTC
>TRBV28|NA|NA|TRBJ1-5
CASSLLPQGGYQPQHF
TGTGCCAGCAGTTTGCTCCCACAGGGTGGGTACCAGCCCCAGCATTTT
>TRBV5-6|NA|NA|TRBJ2-3
CASNPGVLGDTQYF
TGTGCCAGCAACCCCGGGGTCTTGGGGGATACGCAGTATTTT
>TRBV4-1|NA|TRBD1|TRBJ2-5
CASSQRNRDRGRWRETQYF
TGCGCCAGCAGCCAACGGAACCGGGACAGGGGGCGGTGGAGAGAGACCCAGTACTTC
>TRBV4-3|NA|TRBD2|TRBJ2-7
CASSSEGLAGGEQYF
TGCGCCAGCAGCTCAGAGGGACTAGCGGGGGGGGAGCAGTACTTC
>TRBV9|few|NA|TRBJ1-2
CASNPLTVAANYGYTF
TGTGCCAGCAACCCTCTGACAGTCGCCGCGAACTATGGCTACACCTTC
>TRBV7-9|NA|TRBD1|TRBJ1-1
CASGGDRRTEAFF
TGTGCCAGCGGGGGGGACAGGAGAACTGAAGCTTTCTTT
>TRBV3-1/TRBV3-2|NA|NA|TRBJ1-6
CASSQATGGSPLHF
TGTGCCAGCAGCCAAGCGACAGGCGGATCACCCCTCCACTTT
>TRBV3-1/TRBV3-2|NA|TRBD1|TRBJ1-5
CASSPMTGGQPQHF
TGTGCCAGCAGCCCCATGACAGGGGGTCAGCCCCAGCATTTT